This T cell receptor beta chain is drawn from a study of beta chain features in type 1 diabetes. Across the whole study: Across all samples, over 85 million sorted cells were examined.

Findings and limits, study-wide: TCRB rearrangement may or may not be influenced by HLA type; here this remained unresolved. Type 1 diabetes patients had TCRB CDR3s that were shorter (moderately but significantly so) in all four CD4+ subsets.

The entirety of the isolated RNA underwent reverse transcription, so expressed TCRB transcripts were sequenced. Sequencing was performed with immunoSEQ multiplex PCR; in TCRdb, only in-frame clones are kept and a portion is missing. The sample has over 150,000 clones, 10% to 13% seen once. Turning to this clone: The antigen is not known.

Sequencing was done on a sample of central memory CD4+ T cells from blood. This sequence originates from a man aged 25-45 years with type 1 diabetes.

CDR3 sequence reads: CASSLSDGRVETQYF. In DNA, the CDR3 is TGTGCCAGCAGCTTATCGGACGGCAGGGTGGAGACCCAGTACTTC. This chain joins TRBV5-4 and TRBJ2-5; the D gene is possibly TRBD1 (5 bases). Germline V gives CDR1 SGHNT, CDR2 YYREEE (reference sequence). The V end was cut by 2 bases, the J end by 5 bases, with 16 bases between. The CDR3 is made up of 15 amino acids.